The sequence of this T cell receptor beta chain was determined in a study of T cell repertoires in cytomegalovirus infection. Study observations and caveats: Carriers of CMV plus the relevant HLA were identified by cumulative public TCR beta family frequency.

Germline V gene lookup returns CDR1 SQVTM and CDR2 ANQGSEA. V lost 3 bases and J lost 8; bases outside the gene matches: 3. The CDR3 length is 11 residues. This clonotype was counted only a few times. What it binds is not known. TCRdb ran MiXCR on the reads and lists one entry per CDR3 protein. The data hold roughly 800,000 distinct CDR3 sequences, with 25% to 35% observed a single time. Sequencing was performed on cultured CD8+ T cells from PBMCs, taken from culture after CMV antigen stimulation. This chain connects TRBV29-1 to TRBJ1-2; 7 bases are shared with TRBD1. The clonotype was recovered from a human donor in good health (CMV status not recorded). Some clones in this sample may be carry-over from other donors' samples. CDR3 loop: CSVESGGGYTF. Here the CDR3 DNA reads TGCAGCGTTGAGTCAGGGGGAGGCTACACCTTC.